One and the same sample provided the 9 T cell receptor beta chains below, sequenced in a study of early T cells in non-severe SARS-CoV-2 infection (dated by TCRdb to the early 2020s). The library was prepared using 5' RACE. The run used a NextSeq 500. The public reads were reanalyzed by TCRdb: fastp trimming at Q25, MiXCR alignment, in-frame beta chains only. Rows with a matching CDR3 protein are joined into one entry that keeps the most common DNA and genes. For this sample there are under 40,000 distinct CDR3 sequences; about 6.3% appear just once. The top ten constitute 5% to 6.5% of the sample. Sequencing used whole blood. These receptors were collected from an adult who was a healthcare worker with PCR-confirmed SARS-CoV-2 infection or an uninfected control (not recorded which).

This clonotype came up a few times. The chain couples TRBV20-1 to TRBJ2-1, with 10 bases identical to TRBD2. The junction had 4 bases not matched to a gene; V was cut back by 3 bases and J by 5 bases. CDR3 length: 14 residues. Germline CDR1 is DFQATT and CDR2 is SNEGSKA (reference sequence). The CDR3 coding sequence is TGCAGTGCTAGGAAGCGGGAGGGAAACAATGAGCAGTTCTTC. Encoded protein: CSARKREGNNEQFF.

The table lists this clonotype with many counts. The chain's CDR3 is CASSYGNSDQPQHF. The CDR3, as DNA: TGTGCCAGCAGCTACGGGAATTCGGATCAGCCCCAGCATTTT. J is TRBJ1-5 and V is TRBV7-9; the D is unclear. Germline CDR1 and CDR2: SEHNR and FQNEAQ (reference sequence). V gave up 4 bases and J gave up 5 bases, with 12 bases separating them. This CDR3 has 14 amino acids.

About this clonotype itself: This could be a read error, since a much larger clone is one nucleotide away. V gene TRBV12-3 or TRBV12-4 combines with J gene TRBJ2-7; 7 bases fit TRBD1. CDR3 length: 12 residues. CDR3 amino acids: CVSSPDRAKQYF. CDR3 nucleotides: TGTGTCAGCAGTCCCGACAGGGCCAAGCAGTACTTC.

This clonotype was recorded many times. The chain is built from TRBV13 and TRBJ1-5, with D perhaps matching TRBD1 (5 bases). Germline V lookup: CDR1 PRHDT, CDR2 FYEKMQ (reference sequence). V was pared by 4 bases and J by 2 bases, with 9 bases between. The CDR3 is made up of 14 amino acids. CDR3 amino acids: CASSSRVGNQPQHF. The CDR3, as DNA: TGTGCCAGCAGCTCCAGGGTGGGCAATCAGCCCCAGCATTTT. The variable domain in full, completed from reference TRBV13 and TRBJ1-5, reads AAGVIQSPRHLIKEKRETATLKCYPIPRHDTVYWYQQGPGQDPQFLISFYEKMQSDKGSIPDRFSAQQFSDYHSELNMSSLELGDSALYFCASSSRVGNQPQHFGDGTRLSIL.

Many counts were recorded for this clonotype. The J gene is TRBJ1-1, the V gene TRBV18, with a possible D match to TRBD1 (6 bases). The ends were cut back, 2 bases at V and 7 bases at J, with 17 bases in the middle. The V gene's germline CDR1 is KGHSH and CDR2 LQKENI. This CDR3 region has 15 residues. In DNA, the CDR3 is TGTGCCAGCTCACCAGGGGGCAGGGTTGTTGGTGAAGCTTTCTTT. This codes for CASSPGGRVVGEAFF.

This clonotype came up many times. The V gene is TRBV11-2, the J gene TRBJ2-4, with TRBD1 matching over 7 bases. J lost 3 bases, V lost 5 bases, and 7 bases had no gene match. Per germline, CDR1 SGHAT and CDR2 FQNNGV. The CDR3 has 15 residues. CDR3 sequence reads: CASSPRTGYKNIQYF. The CDR3 nucleotides read TGTGCCAGCAGCCCCCGGACAGGCTACAAAAACATTCAGTACTTC.

This clonotype was picked up many times. The genes are TRBV2 and TRBJ1-1; D is perhaps TRBD1 (5 bases). V lost 4 bases to trimming and J lost 1 base, with 10 bases between them. The CDR3 is made up of 14 amino acids. Germline-derived CDR1 and CDR2 are SNHLY and FYNNEI. CDR3 sequence reads: CASSVQGTNTEAFF. CDR3 nucleotide sequence: TGTGCCAGCAGTGTTCAGGGAACGAACACTGAAGCTTTCTTT.

The V and J genes are TRBV20-1 and TRBJ2-1, with D tentatively TRBD2 (5 bases). Trimming cost V 4 bases and J 2 bases, with 15 bases left between them. This CDR3 contains 15 residues. The V gene's germline CDR1 is DFQATT and CDR2 SNEGSKA (reference sequence). CDR3 nucleotide sequence: TGCAGTGCTAATGGCGGGCTGCCCCCCTACAATGAGCAGTTCTTC. This codes for CSANGGLPPYNEQFF.

This clonotype was observed many times. The chain employs TRBV28 and TRBJ2-7; TRBD1 matches 10 bases. CDR1 and CDR2 from the germline V gene are MDHEN and SYDVKM. The trim removed 3 bases at V and 3 bases at J, leaving 8 bases unmatched. CDR3 length: 16 amino acids. CDR3 sequence (DNA): TGTGCCAGCAGTTTGTTATTGGGGGACAGGGGCTACGAGCAGTACTTC. Amino acids: CASSLLLGDRGYEQYF.